This T cell receptor beta chain was captured in a study of patients and donors after allogeneic stem cell transplantation. TCRdb itself ran the RT-PCR reads through MiXCR, one entry per CDR3 protein. This sample has roughly 940,000 distinct CDR3 sequences, with 18% found just once. This clonotype came up many times. This CDR3 contains 13 residues. Trimming stripped 7 bases from V and 10 bases from J, with 18 bases between. Sequenced input: blood, either unsorted or a sorted T cell fraction (not recorded which). The J gene is TRBJ2-3, the V gene TRBV12-3 or TRBV12-4; D possibly corresponds to TRBD2 (5 bases). This clonotype was obtained from a human donor who was either an allogeneic HSCT recipient or a stem cell or donor lymphocyte infusion donor (not recorded which). It is not recorded whose cells these are; they may come from a transplant donor. The CDR3 region has the DNA TGTGCCAGCAATCCCCGGGCCTTCGGGGCGCAGTATTTT. This gives the protein CASNPRAFGAQYF.